This entry concerns a single T cell receptor beta chain. The record originates from a study of blood T cell repertoires in COVID-19. Whole-study context: T cells, B-cell-depleted T cells, or PBMCs provided the cDNA or gDNA that served as material.

Trimming cost V 5 bases and J 0 bases; bases outside gene matches: 4. Germline CDR1 SGHRS, CDR2 YFSETQ. The CDR3 totals 15 residues. All enrollees were roughly 18 to 89 years old and from approximately 24 US areas. Source study methods: Amplified reference gene primers provided the basis for estimating nucleated cell counts. The method was immunoSEQ multiplex PCR; TCRdb's version includes in-frame clones alone and lacks a portion of them. V, J and clone size are those of that table, while D and trimming were read from the DNA. The data show approximately 130,000 clones, roughly four fifths seen once. This clonotype originated in a man aged 25 to 40 who had recovered from COVID-19. The sequenced sample was PBMCs or T cells enriched from blood (not recorded which). V usage is TRBV5-1 and J usage is TRBJ1-4; 7 nucleotides align to TRBD1. The DNA for the CDR3 is TGCGCCAGCAGACTGGGGACAGCAACTAATGAAAAACTGTTTTTT. Translating it yields CASRLGTATNEKLFF.